The sequence of this T cell receptor beta chain was determined in a study of OX40 agonist ivuxolimab in advanced cancers. The CDR3 extends over 14 amino acids. Germline loops: CDR1 LNHDA, CDR2 SQIVND (reference sequence). V lost 5 bases, J lost 2 bases, and 3 bases stayed unmatched. This clone has just a few counts. Here immunoSEQ multiplex PCR was the method, and the copy in TCRdb shows in-frame clones only, minus some. The repertoire includes roughly 55,000 clones, 80% of them detected once, and roughly 4.5% sits in the top ten. The genes are TRBV19 and TRBJ1-5, with 7 bases identical to TRBD1. The source is an adult with an advanced solid tumor such as melanoma, head and neck, liver or kidney cancer. The material was CD4+ or CD8+ T cells sorted from blood, obtained in a trial of the OX40 agonist ivuxolimab. The CDR3 DNA reads as TGTGCCAGTAGTTCTACAGGGGGCAATCAGCCCCAGCATTTT. Encoded protein: CASSSTGGNQPQHF. The full variable domain, completed using reference TRBV19 and TRBJ1-5, is DGGITQSPKYLFRKEGQNVTLSCEQNLNHDAMYWYRQDPGQGLRLIYYSQIVNDFQKGDIAEGYSVSREKKESFPLTVTSAQKNPTAFYLCASSSTGGNQPQHFGDGTRLSIL.